Each of the 27 T cell receptor beta chains below was sequenced from the same sample in a study of metastatic and nonmetastatic thyroid tumors. Thyroid surgery had not been preceded by any treatment in any patient. TCRdb called clones again from the PCR reads with MiXCR. The sample carries about 92,000 clones, 14% to 15% recorded once. Sequencing used blood. All receptors come from a female donor with papillary thyroid cancer or a benign thyroid nodule (not recorded which). Some clones in this sample may be carry-over from other donors' samples.

This clone was seen a few times. The junction shows a germline mismatch at one end, possibly a read error. The rearrangement uses TRBV19 and TRBJ2-1, with D possibly being TRBD1 (5 bases). Germline CDR1 LNHDA, CDR2 SQIVND (reference sequence). The CDR3 consists of 13 residues. CDR3 in amino acids: CASSMVGLDERFF. CDR3 DNA: TGTGCCAGTAGTATGGTGGGGCTGGATGAGCGGTTCTTC.

This clone was seen many times. The chain is built from TRBV7-9 and TRBJ2-2; TRBD1 is a possible D gene (6 bases). This CDR3 contains 15 residues. Trimming stripped 3 bases from V and 4 bases from J, with 12 bases between. CDR1 is SEHNR, CDR2 FQNEAQ, per germline (reference sequence). DNA for the CDR3: TGTGCCAGCAGCTTGGTACAGGGAAGCACCGGGGAGCTGTTTTTT. It encodes CASSLVQGSTGELFF.

This clone was counted at least ten times. This rearrangement joins TRBV10-1 to TRBJ2-1; 13 positions match TRBD2. CDR1 WNHNN and CDR2 SYGVQD come from the germline V gene (reference sequence). V was pared by 4 bases and J by 3 bases, with 12 bases of the junction left unmatched. The CDR3 length is 19 residues. CDR3 coding DNA: TGCGCCAGCAGTGTTAGAGTAAGGGGACTAGCGGGAATCTACAATGAGCAGTTCTTC. This translates into CASSVRVRGLAGIYNEQFF.

This clone was observed many times. This rearrangement joins TRBV7-8 to TRBJ1-2, with D possibly TRBD1 on 5 matching bases. The CDR3 extends over 18 amino acids. V dropped 1 base and J dropped 0 bases, with 18 bases sitting between them. Germline V lookup: CDR1 SGHVS, CDR2 FQNEAQ. The CDR3 DNA follows: TGTGCCAGCAGCTTAGTACAGGCAGGAGGGGCGTCTAACTATGGCTACACCTTC. Amino acid sequence: CASSLVQAGGASNYGYTF.

This clone was seen repeatedly, ten times or more. This chain connects TRBV5-1 to TRBJ1-1; D is uncertain. CDR1 and CDR2 from the germline V gene are SGHRS and YFSETQ. V was trimmed by 1 base and J by 1 base, leaving 8 bases between them. The CDR3 is made up of 14 amino acids. CDR3 sequence (DNA): TGCGCCAGCAGCTTGTCCGGGTGGAACACTGAAGCTTTCTTT. Translating it yields CASSLSGWNTEAFF.

Concerning this clone itself: Given a much more abundant clone one base away, this may be a read error. The same CDR3 also results from other DNA sequences found in this sample. The chain carries TRBV6-1 and TRBJ2-6; a possible D gene is TRBD1 (6 bases). Trimming pared 5 bases from V and 0 bases from J, leaving 14 bases between. The germline gives CDR1 MNHNS, CDR2 SASEGT. The CDR3 runs 17 residues. The CDR3, as DNA: TGTGCCAGCAGTTTTACGACAGGAATCTCTGGGGCCAACGTCCTGACTTTC. Protein: CASSFTTGISGANVLTF.

Ten or more counts support this clone. This rearrangement joins TRBV6-1 to TRBJ1-1; D gene uncertain. CDR3 length equals 14 residues. The V end was cut by 6 bases, the J end by 3 bases, with 14 bases between. The germline gives CDR1 MNHNS, CDR2 SASEGT. The CDR3 region has the DNA TGTGCCAGCAGGAGACTCCAAGCAGACACTGAAGCTTTCTTT. This translates into CASRRLQADTEAFF.

The chain employs TRBV4-1 and TRBJ2-5; the D is unclear. V was shortened by 1 base and J by 4 bases, with 19 bases between the two germline ends. The germline CDR1 and CDR2 sequences are MGHRA and YSYEKL. The CDR3 has 17 amino acids. For the CDR3, the DNA is TGCGCCAGCAGCCAAGTAGACATGGGCCTCCCCGGAGAGACCCAGTACTTC. The encoded protein is CASSQVDMGLPGETQYF.

This clone was counted many times. V and J are TRBV28 and TRBJ2-7, with 10 bases lining up with TRBD2. The germline gives CDR1 MDHEN, CDR2 SYDVKM. This CDR3 has 15 residues. V gave up 6 bases and J gave up 2 bases; unmatched junction bases: 7. The CDR3 DNA reads as TGTGCCAGCAGCCCAGGGACTAGCGCGGCCTACGAGCAGTACTTC. Its translation: CASSPGTSAAYEQYF.

For the CDR3, the DNA is TGTGCCAGCAGCCTTAGCGGGAGGGATGAGCAGTTCTTC. Its protein is CASSLSGRDEQFF. The chain carries TRBV9 and TRBJ2-1; 11 bases are a match to TRBD2. The J segment lost 8 bases and the V segment lost 4 bases, leaving 2 bases of the junction unmatched. The CDR3 runs 13 residues. CDR1 is SGDLS and CDR2 is YYNGEE in the germline V gene.

This clone was picked up a small number of times. A read error may account for a junction end that differs from germline. The chain uses TRBV28 and TRBJ2-7; D is perhaps TRBD2 (6 bases). The CDR3 loop spans 14 amino acids. The V gene's germline CDR1 is MDHEN and CDR2 SYDVKM. CDR3 amino acids: CASILQRVAQEQYF. The DNA of the CDR3 is TGTGCCAGCATTTTACAGCGGGTGGCGCAGGAGCAGTACTTC.

Many counts were recorded for this clone. The CDR3 nucleotides read TGTGCCAGCAGCCAAGGGGATTCACCCCTCCACTTT. Residues: CASSQGDSPLHF. This chain connects TRBV5-6 to TRBJ1-6, with a tentative D call TRBD1 (5 bases). The length of the CDR3 is 12 residues. V lost 4 bases and J 8 bases, leaving 7 bases between the germline ends. Germline loops: CDR1 SGHDT, CDR2 YYEEEE. The full variable domain, with the rest looked up from reference TRBV5-6 and TRBJ1-6, is DAGVTQSPTHLIKTRGQQVTLRCSPKSGHDTVSWYQQALGQGPQFIFQYYEEEERQRGNFPDRFSGHQFPNYSSELNVNALLLGDSALYLCASSQGDSPLHFGNGTRLTVT.

At least ten counts were recorded for this clone. This chain connects TRBV6-1 to TRBJ1-2, with 7 bases identical to TRBD1. J was trimmed by 4 bases and V by 5 bases; bases with no gene match: 16. The CDR3 spans 17 residues. CDR1 and CDR2 from the germline V gene are MNHNS and SASEGT. The CDR3 sequence is CASSPIEQGWAIYGYTF. In DNA, the CDR3 is TGTGCCAGCAGTCCTATCGAACAGGGGTGGGCTATCTATGGCTACACCTTC.

This clone was seen at least ten times. V usage is TRBV12-3 or TRBV12-4 and J usage is TRBJ2-5; D not resolved. Trimming removed 3 bases at V and 2 bases at J, with 7 bases between. The CDR3 extends over 13 amino acids. The CDR3 sequence is CASSFYVQETQYF. CDR3 nucleotides: TGTGCCAGCAGTTTTTACGTTCAAGAGACCCAGTACTTC.

This clone was observed many times. The chain has TRBV28 and TRBJ2-4; D gene uncertain. V gave up 3 bases and J gave up 2 bases, with 14 bases separating them. There are 16 residues in the CDR3. The germline CDR1 and CDR2 sequences are MDHEN and SYDVKM. The CDR3 spells CASSLSWVGTKNIQYF. CDR3 in DNA: TGTGCCAGCAGTTTGAGCTGGGTGGGTACCAAAAACATTCAGTACTTC.

Remarks on this clone: This may come from a read error, since a much larger clone is one base off. CDR3: CASAKSGVGHTDTQYF. Here the CDR3 DNA reads TGCGCCAGCGCGAAAAGCGGGGTGGGACACACAGATACGCAGTATTTT. The chain uses TRBV5-1 and TRBJ2-3; possibly TRBD2 for D (7 bases). Germline CDR1 is SGHRS and CDR2 is YFSETQ. The CDR3 covers 16 residues. Trimming removed 7 bases from V and 2 bases from J, with 20 bases in between.

This clone was seen a handful of times. This chain uses TRBV11-2 with TRBJ1-1; D remains ambiguous. CDR1 is SGHAT and CDR2 is FQNNGV in the germline V gene. V lost 7 bases to trimming and J lost 0 bases, with 12 bases between them. CDR3 length: 14 residues. For the CDR3, the DNA is TGTGCCAGCACCCGGACGGGTTTGAACACTGAAGCTTTCTTT. Encoded protein: CASTRTGLNTEAFF.

This clone was seen repeatedly, ten times or more. The rearrangement uses TRBV5-6 and TRBJ1-1; no reliable D call. The CDR3 extends over 13 amino acids. The germline V gene encodes CDR1 SGHDT and CDR2 YYEEEE. Trimming removed 0 bases from V and 8 bases from J, with 11 bases in between. The CDR3, as DNA: TGTGCCAGCAGCTTGGCCGGGGTCTTGGAAGCTTTCTTT. As protein: CASSLAGVLEAFF.

Worth noting for this clone: This clone may be a read error of a much larger clone one base away. This chain uses TRBV20-1 with TRBJ1-1, with a possible D match to TRBD1 (6 bases). Germline lookup yields CDR1 DFQATT and CDR2 SNEGSKA (reference sequence). The CDR3 contains 12 residues. CDR3 amino acids: CSAPRGDTQAFF. Written as DNA, the CDR3 is TGCAGTGCCCCCCGGGGGGACACTCAAGCTTTCTTT.

This clone was observed many times. The V gene is TRBV5-1, the J gene TRBJ2-7, with D unclear. From germline, CDR1 is SGHRS and CDR2 YFSETQ. The CDR3 sequence is 12 residues long. V was shortened by 4 bases and J by 5 bases, with 10 bases between the two germline ends. CDR3 DNA: TGCGCCAGCAGCCCAACAGTGGACGAGCAGTACTTC. It codes for CASSPTVDEQYF.

This clone was detected many times. The CDR3 DNA reads TGTGCCATCAGTCAGGGGGACAGAGAAGCTTTCTTT. Translated: CAISQGDREAFF. This chain links TRBV10-3 with TRBJ1-1; 7 positions agree with TRBD1. Germline assignment: CDR1 ENHRY and CDR2 SYGVKD. Losses at the gene ends were 5 bases for V and 8 bases for J; bases not matched to a gene: 5. The CDR3 contains 12 residues.

This clone has a handful of counts. The chain couples TRBV6-2 or TRBV6-3 to TRBJ2-7; TRBD2 aligns across 7 bases. Trimming took 8 bases from V and 4 from J; bases not matched to a gene: 5. CDR3 length: 12 residues. The V gene's germline CDR1 is MNHEY and CDR2 SVGEGT. The CDR3 spells CASRDYSYEQYF. The CDR3 DNA follows: TGTGCCAGCCGGGACTATAGTTACGAGCAGTACTTC.

This clone came up a few times. At the DNA level, this CDR3 is encoded by other sequences in the same sample as well. The rearrangement links TRBV6-1 to TRBJ2-1; maybe TRBD2 (6 bases). This CDR3 is 14 amino acids long. Germline assignment: CDR1 MNHNS and CDR2 SASEGT. The CDR3 DNA is TGTGCAAGCCGCGGGGACCCAGGCGGCAATGAGCAGTTCTTC. Translated: CASRGDPGGNEQFF.

This clone was detected ten times or more. V usage is TRBV11-2 and J usage is TRBJ1-3; no clear D. This CDR3 has 15 amino acids. V lost 0 bases and J 0 bases, leaving 6 bases between the germline ends. CDR1 SGHAT and CDR2 FQNNGV come from the germline V gene. CDR3 sequence reads: CASSLDQVSGNTIYF. CDR3 DNA: TGTGCCAGCAGCTTAGACCAGGTCTCTGGAAACACCATATATTTT.

This clone was seen ten or more times. In DNA form, the CDR3 reads TGTGCCAGCAGCTTAGCTCCCTCAGGGGGAATAATCGCTTTCTTT. Amino acids: CASSLAPSGGIIAFF. The chain uses TRBV7-8 and TRBJ1-1; TRBD1 aligns across 7 bases. Per the germline V gene, CDR1 is SGHVS and CDR2 is FQNEAQ. V lost 0 bases and J lost 11; bases outside the gene matches: 12. This CDR3 is built from 15 residues.

This clone was observed many times. The chain recombines TRBV5-1 with TRBJ1-6, with D possibly matching TRBD1 (6 bases). V was shortened by 0 bases and J by 5 bases, with 12 bases between the two germline ends. The CDR3 is made up of 16 amino acids. In germline, CDR1 is SGHRS, CDR2 YFSETQ. The CDR3 loop is CASSLGPQGNNSPLHF. CDR3 nucleotide sequence: TGCGCCAGCAGCTTGGGGCCCCAGGGGAATAATTCACCCCTCCACTTT.

This clone was picked up many times. The chain recombines TRBV27 with TRBJ2-1; the match to TRBD2 covers 14 bases. The CDR3 consists of 16 residues. V dropped 6 bases and J dropped 10; count of bases not matched to a gene: 11. Germline V gene lookup returns CDR1 MNHEY and CDR2 SMNVEV (reference sequence). The CDR3: CASSSGTSGGPWEQFF. Here the CDR3 DNA reads TGTGCCAGCAGCTCAGGGACTAGCGGGGGTCCATGGGAGCAGTTCTTC.